This TCR beta chain was retrieved from a study of blood T cell repertoires in COVID-19. Profiling relied on immunoSEQ multiplex PCR, and the TCRdb table lists in-frame clones only, not all of them. The profile covers about 300,000 clones, with 84% appearing a single time and around 1.6% taken by the ten largest. The CDR3 is 16 residues long. After removal of 4 bases from V and 6 bases from J, the junction contained 9 bases not matched to a gene. CDR1 and CDR2 (germline): WNHNN, SYGVQD (reference sequence). The clonotype was recovered from a human donor with COVID-19, enrolled during active disease. The donor label of this sample is uncertain. The V call is TRBV10-1, the J call TRBJ2-3; 11 positions agree with TRBD2. Sequencing used peripheral blood. Written as DNA, the CDR3 is TGCGCCAGCAGTGTAGTTAGCGGGAGGGCCGTGGATACGCAGTATTTT. Protein product: CASSVVSGRAVDTQYF.